The sequence of this T cell receptor (beta chain) was determined in a study of blood T cell repertoires in COVID-19. Study summary: PBMCs, B-cell-depleted T cells, or T cells were the source of the cDNA or gDNA that made up the material.

In the original processing: Estimation of nucleated cell counts was performed using reference gene primer amplification. This table comes from immunoSEQ multiplex PCR, and its TCRdb copy is limited to in-frame clones, with some not included. V and J calls and clone size follow that table, whereas D and trimming were derived from the DNA. The sample lists about 140,000 clones, 60% to 80% occurring once. The germline gives CDR1 MNHEY, CDR2 SMNVEV (reference sequence). The CDR3 loop spans 16 amino acids. J was trimmed by 1 base and V by 2 bases; bases with no gene match: 5. Sequencing input: PBMCs or T cells enriched from blood (not recorded which). V is TRBV27 and J is TRBJ2-1; 7 positions match TRBD2. The receptor was isolated from a woman in her 50s who had recovered from COVID-19. The DNA of the CDR3 is TGTGCCAGCAGTTTAGCGGGGGACCCTTCCTACAATGAGCAGTTCTTC. This translates into CASSLAGDPSYNEQFF.